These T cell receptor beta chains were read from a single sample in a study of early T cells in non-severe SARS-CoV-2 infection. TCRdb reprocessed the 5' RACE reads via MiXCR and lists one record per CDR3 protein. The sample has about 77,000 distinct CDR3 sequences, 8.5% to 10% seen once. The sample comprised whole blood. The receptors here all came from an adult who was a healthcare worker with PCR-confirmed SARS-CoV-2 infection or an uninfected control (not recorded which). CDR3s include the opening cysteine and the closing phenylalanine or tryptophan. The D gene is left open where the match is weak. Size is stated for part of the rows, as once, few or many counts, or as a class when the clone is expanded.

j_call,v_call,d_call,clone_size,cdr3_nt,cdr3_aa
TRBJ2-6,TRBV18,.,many,TGTGCCAGCTCACCTCGCAGGGGCTCTGGGGCCAACGTCCTGACTTTC,CASSPRRGSGANVLTF
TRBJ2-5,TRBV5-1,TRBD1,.,TGCGCCAGCAGCTTGCAGGGGGCTATGTTAGAGACCCAGTACTTC,CASSLQGAMLETQYF
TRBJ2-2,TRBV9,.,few,TGTGCCAGCAGCCTAGGAGGAGGACCTTCTTCGGAGCTGTTTTTT,CASSLGGGPSSELFF
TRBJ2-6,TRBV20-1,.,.,TGCAGTGCCCTCCAGGGGAGCTCTGGGGCCAACGTCCTGACTTTC,CSALQGSSGANVLTF
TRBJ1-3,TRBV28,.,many,TGTGCCAGCAGTTTCGGGACGAGTGGAAACACCATATATTTT,CASSFGTSGNTIYF
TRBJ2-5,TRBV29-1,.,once,TGCAGCGTGGCATTTATCGCCCAAGAGACCCAGTACTTC,CSVAFIAQETQYF
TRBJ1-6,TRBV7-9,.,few,TGTGCCAGCCAGGTCGGGTTCGGTTCACCCCTCCACTTT,CASQVGFGSPLHF
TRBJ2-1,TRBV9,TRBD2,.,TGTGCCAGCAGCGTAGAACTAGCGGGAGACAATGAGCAGTTCTTC,CASSVELAGDNEQFF
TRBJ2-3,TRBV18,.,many,TGTGCCAGCTCACCCCGAGGGGTCGTCACAGATACGCAGTATTTT,CASSPRGVVTDTQYF
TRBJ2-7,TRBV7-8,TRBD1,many,TGTGCCAGCAGTTTAAGGACAGGGTCGGCCTACGAGCAGTACTTC,CASSLRTGSAYEQYF
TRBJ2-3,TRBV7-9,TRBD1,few,TGTGCCAGCAGCTTATTTGGACAGGGCACAGATACGCAGTATTTT,CASSLFGQGTDTQYF
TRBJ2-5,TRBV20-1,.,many,TGCAGTGCTAGTATCACCGCCAAAGAGACCCAGTACTTC,CSASITAKETQYF
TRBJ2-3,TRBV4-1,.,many,TGCGCCAGCAGCCAAGATTACGGACAGATAGTTTTT,CASSQDYGQIVF
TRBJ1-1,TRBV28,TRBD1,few,TGTGCCAGCAGATTTACAGGGGGAGCTTTCTTT,CASRFTGGAFF
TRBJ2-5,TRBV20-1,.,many,TGCAGTGCTAGAGGGCTTGGAGAGCTGGGGACCCAGTACTTC,CSARGLGELGTQYF
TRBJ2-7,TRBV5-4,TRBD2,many,TGTGCCAGCAGCCCGGGACTAGCGGGAGGGGTCTACGAGCAGTACTTC,CASSPGLAGGVYEQYF
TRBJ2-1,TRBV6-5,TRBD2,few,TGTGCCAGCAGTTACCATAGCGGGAGTGGGGGCTATGAGCAGTTCTTC,CASSYHSGSGGYEQFF
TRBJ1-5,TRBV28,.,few,TGTGCCAGTAACGACTATAGCAATCAGCCCCAGCATTTT,CASNDYSNQPQHF
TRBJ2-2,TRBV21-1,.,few,TGTGCCAGGGAGGGGGCAGGGGAGCTGTTTTTT,CAREGAGELFF
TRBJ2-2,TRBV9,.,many,TGTGCCAGCAGCGATTGGACCGGGGAGCTGTTTTTT,CASSDWTGELFF
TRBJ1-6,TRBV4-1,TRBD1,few,TGCGCCAGCAGGCGGACAGGGAATAATTCACCCCTCCACTTT,CASRRTGNNSPLHF
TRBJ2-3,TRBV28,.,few,TGTGCCAGCAGTTTACAGTCCGGCTTCCTCTACACAGATACGCAGTATTTT,CASSLQSGFLYTDTQYF
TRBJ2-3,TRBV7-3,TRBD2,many,TGTGCCAGCAGCTTACGGACCGCGGGAGTAGGCACAGATACGCAGTATTTT,CASSLRTAGVGTDTQYF
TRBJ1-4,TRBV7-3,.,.,TGTGCCAGCAGCTACCAATCCAGGGCAACTAATGAAAAACTGTTTTTT,CASSYQSRATNEKLFF
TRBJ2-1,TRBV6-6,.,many,TGTGCCAGCAGTTACTCTTCCGGGACCTGGGATGAGCAGTTCTTC,CASSYSSGTWDEQFF
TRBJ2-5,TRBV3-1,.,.,TGTGCCAGCAGCCAAGGGACCAGCAGGGGTACCCAGTACTTC,CASSQGTSRGTQYF
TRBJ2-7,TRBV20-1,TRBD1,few,TGCAGTGCTAGTGTGACAGGGCAGCTTAAGGTTCCCTTC,CSASVTGQLKVPF
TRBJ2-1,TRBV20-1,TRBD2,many,TGCAGTGCTAGAAAGCTAGCGGCAGGGAATGAGCAGTTCTTC,CSARKLAAGNEQFF
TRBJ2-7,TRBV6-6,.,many,TGTGCCAGCAGTACCAGCTTTTACGAGCAGTACTTC,CASSTSFYEQYF
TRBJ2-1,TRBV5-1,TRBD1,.,TGCGCCAGCAGCTTGGCGGAAGAAGGGGGCAGGGTATCCTACAATGAGCAGTTCTTC,CASSLAEEGGRVSYNEQFF
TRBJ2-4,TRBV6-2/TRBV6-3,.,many,TGTGCCAGCACCGGACCGACGAAAAACATTCAGTACTTC,CASTGPTKNIQYF
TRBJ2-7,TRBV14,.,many,TGTGCCAGCAGCCCGCCCCGGGACTCAAGCTCCTACGAGCAGTACTTC,CASSPPRDSSSYEQYF
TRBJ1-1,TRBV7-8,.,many,TGTGCCAGCAGCCCCGGGGGCGCCTGGACTGAAGCTTTCTTT,CASSPGGAWTEAFF
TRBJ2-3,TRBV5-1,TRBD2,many,TGCGCCAGCAGCCTAGCGGGGAGTCAGGGGTATACGCAGTATTTT,CASSLAGSQGYTQYF
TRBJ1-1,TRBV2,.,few,TGTGCCAGCATGAGCTGGGGGCCGAACACTGAAGCTTTCTTT,CASMSWGPNTEAFF
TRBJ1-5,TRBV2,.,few,TGTGCCAGCAGGGGGACGACAGTTACTCAGCCCCAGCATTTT,CASRGTTVTQPQHF
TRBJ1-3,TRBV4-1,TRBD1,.,TGCGCCAGCAGCCGGACAGGGGTAACTGGAAACACCATATATTTT,CASSRTGVTGNTIYF
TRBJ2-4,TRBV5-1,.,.,TGCGCCAGCGGGGAGGGGGTTCAAGGCAAAAACATTCAGTACTTC,CASGEGVQGKNIQYF
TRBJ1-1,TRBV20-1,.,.,TGCAGTGCTAGATCAGGGGAAACTGAAGCTTTCTTT,CSARSGETEAFF
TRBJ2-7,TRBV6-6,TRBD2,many,TGTGCCAGCAGTTACTCGACGGGAGGGCCCTACGAGCAGTACTTC,CASSYSTGGPYEQYF
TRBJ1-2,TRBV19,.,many,TGTGCCAGTAGTCTCCCGGGAAGGAACTATGGCTACACCTTC,CASSLPGRNYGYTF
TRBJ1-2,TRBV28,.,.,TGTGCCGTACTCCCGGGGGATAACTATGGCTACACCTTC,CAVLPGDNYGYTF
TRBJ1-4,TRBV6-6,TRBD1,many,TGTGCCAGCAGACCACAGGGGGCGGGGGAAAAACTGTTTTTT,CASRPQGAGEKLFF
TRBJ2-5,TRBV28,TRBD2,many,TGTGCCAGCAGTTCCCCAGGGACTAGCGGGAGAGAGACCCAGTACTTC,CASSSPGTSGRETQYF
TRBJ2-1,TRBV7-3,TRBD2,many,TGTGCCAGCAGCTCTCTAGCGGGAGGTGGAGAGCAGTTCTTC,CASSSLAGGGEQFF
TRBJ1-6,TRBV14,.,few,TGTGCCAGCAGCCAAGATTACGCGGGGAATTCACCCCTCCACTTT,CASSQDYAGNSPLHF
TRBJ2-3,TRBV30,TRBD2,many,TGTGCCTGGATGGGGAGCGGGAGTAAGACGGATACGCAGTATTTT,CAWMGSGSKTDTQYF
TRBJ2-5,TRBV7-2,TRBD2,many,TGTGCCAGCAGCCCGGGGGGACTAGCGAGAGAGACCCAGTACTTC,CASSPGGLARETQYF
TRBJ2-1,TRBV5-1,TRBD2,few,TGCGCCAGCAGCTCACAAGCGGGAGGCGGGTACAATGAGCAGTTCTTC,CASSSQAGGGYNEQFF
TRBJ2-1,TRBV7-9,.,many,TGTGCCAGCAGCTATGGGATCTACAATGAGCAGTTCTTC,CASSYGIYNEQFF
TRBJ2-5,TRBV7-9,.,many,TGTGCCAGCAGCTTAAGGGGTCGAGGGGCCCAAGAGACCCAGTACTTC,CASSLRGRGAQETQYF
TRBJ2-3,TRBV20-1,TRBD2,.,TGCAGTGCGAATTTAGCGGGGACAGATACGCAGTATTTT,CSANLAGTDTQYF
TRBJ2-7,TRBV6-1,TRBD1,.,TGTGCCAGCCCCCAGGCGGACAGGGGGCAAGACGAGCAGTACTTC,CASPQADRGQDEQYF
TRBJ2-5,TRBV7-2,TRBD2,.,TGTGCCAGCAGCTCCGGGACTAGCGGGAGGCTTAGACGAGAGACCCAGTACTTC,CASSSGTSGRLRRETQYF
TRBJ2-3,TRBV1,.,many,.,CTSSQGDARVEREGRQLAQIRSIF
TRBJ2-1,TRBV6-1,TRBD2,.,TGTGCCAGCAGTGGGGGGACTAGCGGCAACAATGAGCAGTTCTTC,CASSGGTSGNNEQFF